One and the same sample provided the 30 T cell receptor beta chains below, sequenced in a study of T cell repertoires in cytomegalovirus infection. These receptors lack a known antigen. TCRdb itself ran the reads through MiXCR, one entry per CDR3 protein. The sample contains some 500,000 distinct CDR3 sequences, 40% of which appear only once. The material sequenced was cultured PBMCs, taken from culture after CMV antigen stimulation. The receptor source for this set is a human donor in good health (CMV status not recorded). Some clones in this sample may be carry-over from other donors' samples.

The chain carries TRBV12-3 or TRBV12-4 and TRBJ2-1; the match to TRBD2 covers 8 bases. CDR3 length equals 15 residues. Trimming at V came to 6 bases and at J to 7 bases, leaving 11 bases not matched to a gene. DNA of the CDR3: TGTGCCAGCAGCCTTGCAGCCGGGAGGGATAATGAGCAGTTCTTC. It specifies CASSLAAGRDNEQFF.

In this sample, this clonotype turned up a few times. The rearrangement links TRBV6-1 to TRBJ2-1, with unresolved D. The length of the CDR3 is 14 residues. The germline V gene encodes CDR1 MNHNS and CDR2 SASEGT. V lost 4 bases, J lost 10 bases, and 17 bases lay in between. CDR3 nucleotide sequence: TGTGCCAGCAGTGTTTCGACCGGGCCCGGGGAGCAGTTCTTC. Protein: CASSVSTGPGEQFF.

In its sample, this clonotype was seen a few times. The chain uses TRBV27 and TRBJ2-7; 9 bases fit TRBD1. The CDR3 contains 15 residues. Germline CDR1 and CDR2: MNHEY and SMNVEV (reference sequence). Trimming cost V 3 bases and J 3 bases; bases outside gene matches: 6. This CDR3 is CASSLGQGYHYEQYF. Here the CDR3 DNA reads TGTGCCAGCAGTTTGGGACAGGGTTACCACTACGAGCAGTACTTC.

The rearrangement links TRBV7-2 to TRBJ2-3, with D possibly being TRBD2 (6 bases). The germline V gene encodes CDR1 SGHTA and CDR2 FQGNSA. This CDR3 region has 15 residues. Deletions cut 4 bases from V and 1 base from J, with 12 bases between. As DNA, the CDR3 is TGTGCCAGCAGCTCAGGCCAGCGGGGCACAGATACGCAGTATTTT. Translating gives CASSSGQRGTDTQYF. The full variable domain, its missing parts supplied by reference TRBV7-2 and TRBJ2-3, is GAGVSQSPSNKVTEKGKDVELRCDPISGHTALYWYRQSLGQGLEFLIYFQGNSAPDKSGLPSDRFSAERTGGSVSTLTIQRTQQEDSAVYLCASSSGQRGTDTQYFGPGTRLTVL.

At least ten counts were recorded for this clonotype. The gene calls are TRBV11-2 and TRBJ1-4; D remains unclear. Germline CDR1 is SGHAT and CDR2 is FQNNGV. CDR3 length: 15 amino acids. Trimming cost V 6 bases and J 0 bases, with 11 bases left between them. The CDR3 spells CASSPTPATNEKLFF. CDR3 coding DNA: TGTGCCAGCAGTCCCACTCCGGCAACTAATGAAAAACTGTTTTTT.

In its sample, this clonotype was seen many times. The chain joins TRBV7-2 to TRBJ2-1, with D possibly TRBD2 on 6 matching bases. V was trimmed by 4 bases and J by 5 bases, leaving 15 bases between them. Germline CDR1 reads SGHTA; CDR2 reads FQGNSA. This CDR3 spans 15 amino acids. CDR3 loop: CASSSRGLFNNEQFF. The CDR3 nucleotides are TGTGCCAGCAGCTCCCGGGGACTCTTTAACAATGAGCAGTTCTTC.

The rearrangement joins TRBV3-1 to TRBJ2-3; TRBD2 matches 7 bases. V gave up 3 bases and J gave up 5 bases; unmatched junction bases: 5. Germline lookup yields CDR1 LGHDT and CDR2 YNNKEL (reference sequence). The CDR3 covers 14 residues. CDR3 sequence (DNA): TGTGCCAGCAGCCAGAGGACTAGAATAGATACGCAGTATTTT. It is translated as CASSQRTRIDTQYF.

In its sample, this clonotype was seen once. The conserved phenylalanine or tryptophan normally closing the CDR3 is absent here, so this likely arose from a read error. The chain is built from TRBV5-1 and TRBJ2-7; D perhaps matches TRBD1 (5 bases). The CDR3 consists of 13 residues. Germline CDR1 is SGHRS and CDR2 is YFSETQ. Trimming pared 4 bases from V and 2 bases from J, leaving 10 bases between. In DNA form, the CDR3 reads TGCGCCAGCAGCCCCGACAGAGCCTACGAGCAGTACTTA. The encoded protein is CASSPDRAYEQYL.

In this sample, this clonotype turned up a few times. V usage is TRBV7-2 and J usage is TRBJ1-2; D is ambiguous. V was shortened by 5 bases and J by 0 bases, with 10 bases between the two germline ends. Germline V lookup: CDR1 SGHTA, CDR2 FQGNSA. The length of the CDR3 is 14 residues. As DNA, the CDR3 is TGTGCCAGCAGCCCCGGATTCGCTAACTATGGCTACACCTTC. Residues: CASSPGFANYGYTF.

This clonotype was seen at least ten times. The CDR3 DNA reads TGTGCCAGCAGCTTCCCATTGCGACGGGGCAAAGAGACCCAGTACTTC. Translating gives CASSFPLRRGKETQYF. This rearrangement joins TRBV7-2 to TRBJ2-5; possibly TRBD1 or TRBD2 for D (5 bases each). Germline V gene data show CDR1 as SGHTA and CDR2 as FQGNSA. This CDR3 is built from 16 residues. The germline V and J ends were trimmed by 3 bases and 3 bases, with 17 bases remaining between them.

The V gene is TRBV2, the J gene TRBJ2-3; tentatively, D is TRBD1 (6 bases). V was clipped by 4 bases and J by 6 bases, with 14 bases between them. The CDR3 runs to 14 residues. CDR1 and CDR2 from the germline V gene are SNHLY and FYNNEI. CDR3 in amino acids: CASSVTTQGDTQYF. For the CDR3, the DNA is TGTGCCAGCAGTGTCACGACCCAGGGGGATACGCAGTATTTT.

The chain couples TRBV6-6 to TRBJ2-2; 7 bases are shared with TRBD1. The CDR3 loop spans 13 amino acids. Germline CDR1 and CDR2: MNHNY and SVGAGI (reference sequence). J lost 6 bases, V lost 8 bases, and 6 bases had no gene match. CDR3 DNA: TGTGCCAGCCGAACAGGGGTAGCCGGGGAGCTGTTTTTT. This sequence encodes CASRTGVAGELFF.

The CDR3, as DNA: TGTGCCAGCAGTTTTGCCGGGACAGAAGATGAAAAACTGTTTTTT. It specifies CASSFAGTEDEKLFF. The chain joins TRBV28 to TRBJ1-4, with TRBD1 matching 7 bases. This CDR3 is 15 amino acids long. V was pared by 3 bases and J by 6 bases, with 7 bases of the junction left unmatched. Germline CDR1 reads MDHEN; CDR2 reads SYDVKM.

This rearrangement joins TRBV29-1 to TRBJ1-2; no reliable D call. The V end was cut by 4 bases, the J end by 0 bases, with 3 bases between. The germline CDR1 and CDR2 sequences are SQVTM and ANQGSEA. CDR3 length: 11 amino acids. Here the CDR3 DNA reads TGCAGCGTTGGGACTAACTATGGCTACACCTTC. Translated: CSVGTNYGYTF.

The chain recombines TRBV12-3 or TRBV12-4 with TRBJ1-5, with D possibly matching TRBD1 (5 bases). This CDR3 has 20 residues. With 4 bases removed from V and 0 bases from J, the gap between germline ends came to 25 bases. The CDR3 DNA sequence: TGTGCCAGCAGTTGGAGAGGGACGGGAGGATGGGATTATAGCAATCAGCCCCAGCATTTT. The encoded protein is CASSWRGTGGWDYSNQPQHF.

In this sample, this clonotype turned up a few times. This chain links TRBV7-2 with TRBJ2-2; D tentatively fits TRBD1 or TRBD2 (5 bases each). Trimming took off 5 bases at V and 4 bases at J, with 14 bases between the two ends. CDR1 is SGHTA, CDR2 FQGNSA, per germline. The CDR3 is made up of 15 amino acids. The CDR3 sequence: CASSPRGGGTGELFF. CDR3 coding DNA: TGTGCCAGCAGCCCCCGGGGTGGGGGCACCGGGGAGCTGTTTTTT. Complete variable domain (other parts from reference TRBV7-2 and TRBJ2-2): GAGVSQSPSNKVTEKGKDVELRCDPISGHTALYWYRQSLGQGLEFLIYFQGNSAPDKSGLPSDRFSAERTGGSVSTLTIQRTQQEDSAVYLCASSPRGGGTGELFFGEGSRLTVL.

V is TRBV2 and J is TRBJ2-1; 7 nucleotides agree with TRBD1. J was trimmed by 5 bases and V by 1 base; bases with no gene match: 8. The CDR3 sequence is 16 residues long. Germline V gene lookup returns CDR1 SNHLY and CDR2 FYNNEI. DNA of the CDR3: TGTGCCAGCAGTGAAGAAACAGGGGCCGGAGACAATGAGCAGTTCTTC. It codes for CASSEETGAGDNEQFF.

The chain recombines TRBV7-9 with TRBJ1-4; D is uncertain. Germline values: CDR1 SEHNR, CDR2 FQNEAQ (reference sequence). The CDR3 has 16 amino acids. Trimming stripped 5 bases from V and 3 bases from J, with 16 bases between. CDR3 DNA sequence: TGTGCCAGCAGCCCCCCCGACATAAGCCCTAATGAAAAACTGTTTTTT. Its protein is CASSPPDISPNEKLFF. Using reference TRBV7-9 and TRBJ1-4 for the parts outside the CDR3, the full variable domain is DTGVSQNPRHKITKRGQNVTFRCDPISEHNRLYWYRQTLGQGPEFLTYFQNEAQLEKSRLLSDRFSAERPKGSFSTLEIQRTEQGDSAMYLCASSPPDISPNEKLFFGSGTQLSVL.

The gene calls are TRBV4-1 and TRBJ1-1; D remains unclear. CDR3 size: 14 residues. Trimming shortened V by 3 bases and J by 4 bases, and 12 bases separated the two germline ends. Germline V gives CDR1 MGHRA, CDR2 YSYEKL. The CDR3: CASSHGREGTEAFF. In DNA, the CDR3 is TGCGCCAGCAGCCACGGAAGGGAGGGCACTGAAGCTTTCTTT.

In this sample, this clonotype turned up once. J is TRBJ1-1 and V is TRBV19, with unresolved D. Trimming pared 5 bases from V and 4 bases from J, leaving 14 bases between. The CDR3 loop spans 14 amino acids. The V gene's germline CDR1 is LNHDA and CDR2 SQIVND (reference sequence). CDR3 loop: CASSQQRAGTEAFF. CDR3 coding DNA: TGTGCCAGTAGTCAACAGCGGGCTGGCACTGAAGCTTTCTTT.

This clonotype was recorded a few times. The V gene is TRBV5-4, the J gene TRBJ1-1; TRBD1 is a possible D gene (6 bases). This CDR3 region has 13 residues. Germline CDR1 is SGHNT and CDR2 is YYREEE (reference sequence). The germline V and J ends were trimmed by 10 bases and 5 bases, with 18 bases remaining between them. CDR3 DNA sequence: TGTGCCGGGGGGGCGGGGGTGGAGACTGAAGCTTTCTTT. Translation: CAGGAGVETEAFF.

This clonotype was recorded a few times. The gene calls are TRBV7-9 and TRBJ2-7; D not resolved. The germline CDR1 and CDR2 sequences are SEHNR and FQNEAQ (reference sequence). This CDR3 spans 14 amino acids. The V and J ends lost 5 bases and 3 bases respectively, with 14 bases between them. CDR3 bases: TGTGCCAGCAGCCTTGCTGGGGTCAACTACGAGCAGTACTTC. It specifies CASSLAGVNYEQYF.

This clonotype has only a few counts. CDR3 DNA: TGTGCCAGCAGCAGAGAAGGTGACTCCTTCTCTGGAAACACCATATATTTT. Protein: CASSREGDSFSGNTIYF. The chain uses TRBV11-2 and TRBJ1-3; D remains ambiguous. Deletions cut 5 bases from V and 0 bases from J, with 17 bases between. The CDR3 sequence is 17 residues long. Germline V lookup: CDR1 SGHAT, CDR2 FQNNGV. Using reference TRBV11-2 and TRBJ1-3 for the parts outside the CDR3, the full variable domain is EAGVAQSPRYKIIEKRQSVAFWCNPISGHATLYWYQQILGQGPKLLIQFQNNGVVDDSQLPKDRFSAERLKGVDSTLKIQPAKLEDSAVYLCASSREGDSFSGNTIYFGEGSWLTVV.

This clonotype turned up a few times. The gene calls are TRBV11-2 and TRBJ1-2; D might be TRBD1 (6 bases). This CDR3 comprises 16 residues. The V gene's germline CDR1 is SGHAT and CDR2 FQNNGV. V dropped 5 bases and J dropped 4 bases, with 20 bases sitting between them. CDR3 coding DNA: TGTGCCAGCAGCCTGGGGGCAACCAGCGACCCCTATGGCTACACCTTC. It specifies CASSLGATSDPYGYTF.

The chain recombines TRBV12-3 or TRBV12-4 with TRBJ2-5; 8 bases are shared with TRBD1. CDR3 length equals 17 residues. The junction had 11 bases not matched to a gene; V was cut back by 4 bases and J by 1 base. This CDR3 reads CASSSIGQGRGQETQYF. The CDR3 DNA sequence: TGTGCCAGCAGTTCTATCGGACAGGGTAGGGGCCAAGAGACCCAGTACTTC.

The V gene is TRBV7-2, the J gene TRBJ1-1; D is unclear. The CDR3 covers 14 residues. V was pared by 1 base and J by 4 bases, with 10 bases between. From germline, CDR1 is SGHTA and CDR2 FQGNSA. This CDR3 reads CASSLVGSTTEAFF. CDR3 DNA sequence: TGTGCCAGCAGCTTAGTGGGATCAACCACTGAAGCTTTCTTT.

This clonotype was seen at least ten times. V usage is TRBV7-2 and J usage is TRBJ1-6; D possibly corresponds to TRBD1 (6 bases). The CDR3 runs 18 residues. Germline-derived CDR1 and CDR2 are SGHTA and FQGNSA. The germline V and J ends were trimmed by 2 bases and 10 bases, with 24 bases remaining between them. The CDR3 DNA reads TGTGCCAGCAGCTTAACCCTTAGGATCGCGGGACAAGGATCACCCCTCCACTTT. This codes for CASSLTLRIAGQGSPLHF.

This clonotype was counted only a few times. The gene calls are TRBV12-3 or TRBV12-4 and TRBJ2-6; TRBD1 matches 8 bases. V shed 5 bases, J shed 2 bases, and the junction held 14 bases outside the gene matches. This CDR3 spans 19 amino acids. CDR3 nucleotides: TGTGCCAGCAGTAGCTCGCCGGGGACAGGTTTTCCTGGGGCCAACGTCCTGACTTTC. It translates to CASSSSPGTGFPGANVLTF.

The chain has TRBV14 and TRBJ1-3; a weak D match, TRBD1 (6 bases). The CDR3 sequence is 13 residues long. Trimming took 2 bases from V and 9 from J, leaving 11 bases between them. Germline CDR1 and CDR2: SGHDN and FVKESK. The CDR3 nucleotides are TGTGCCAGCAGCCAACAAACCAGGGGCACCATATATTTT. Translating gives CASSQQTRGTIYF.

The chain carries TRBV2 and TRBJ1-2; 7 bases align to TRBD1. This CDR3 comprises 14 residues. Germline assignment: CDR1 SNHLY and CDR2 FYNNEI. The V gene end was trimmed by 4 bases and the J gene end by 2 bases; junction bases not matched to a gene: 4. CDR3 sequence: CASSVDRLNYGYTF. The CDR3 DNA is TGTGCCAGCAGTGTGGACAGGCTAAACTATGGCTACACCTTC. The variable domain in full, with the rest retrieved from reference TRBV2 and TRBJ1-2, is EPEVTQTPSHQVTQMGQEVILRCVPISNHLYFYWYRQILGQKVEFLVSFYNNEISEKSEIFDDQFSVERPDGSNFTLKIRSTKLEDSAMYFCASSVDRLNYGYTFGSGTRLTVV.